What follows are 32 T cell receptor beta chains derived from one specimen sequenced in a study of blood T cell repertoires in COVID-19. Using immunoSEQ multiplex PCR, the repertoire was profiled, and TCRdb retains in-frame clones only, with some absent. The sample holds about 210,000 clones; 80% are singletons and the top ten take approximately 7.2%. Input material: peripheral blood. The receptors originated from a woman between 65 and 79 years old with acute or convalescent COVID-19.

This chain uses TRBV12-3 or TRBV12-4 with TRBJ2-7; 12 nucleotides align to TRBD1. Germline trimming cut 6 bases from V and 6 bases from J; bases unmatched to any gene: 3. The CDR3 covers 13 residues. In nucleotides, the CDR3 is TGTGCCAGCAGACGGGGACAGGGGGCCGAGCAGTACTTC. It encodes CASRRGQGAEQYF.

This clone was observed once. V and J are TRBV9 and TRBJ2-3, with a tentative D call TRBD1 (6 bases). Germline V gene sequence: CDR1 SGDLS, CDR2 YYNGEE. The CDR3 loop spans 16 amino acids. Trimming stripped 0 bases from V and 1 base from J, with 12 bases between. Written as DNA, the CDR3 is TGTGCCAGCAGCGTAGCAGGGGCGCAGGGCACAGATACGCAGTATTTT. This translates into CASSVAGAQGTDTQYF.

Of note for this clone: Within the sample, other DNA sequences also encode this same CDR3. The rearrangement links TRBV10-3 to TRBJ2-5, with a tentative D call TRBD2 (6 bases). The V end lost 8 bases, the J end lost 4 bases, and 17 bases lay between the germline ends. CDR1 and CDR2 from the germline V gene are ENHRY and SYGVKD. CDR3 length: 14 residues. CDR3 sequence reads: CAIRRGQGGETQYF. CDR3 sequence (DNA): TGTGCCATCCGGCGAGGCCAGGGAGGAGAGACCCAGTACTTC.

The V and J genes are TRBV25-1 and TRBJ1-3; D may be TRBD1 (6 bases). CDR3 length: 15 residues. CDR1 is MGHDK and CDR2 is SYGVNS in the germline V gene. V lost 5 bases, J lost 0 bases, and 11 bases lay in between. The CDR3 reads CASSHRAGSGNTIYF. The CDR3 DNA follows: TGTGCCAGCAGTCACAGGGCAGGCTCTGGAAACACCATATATTTT.

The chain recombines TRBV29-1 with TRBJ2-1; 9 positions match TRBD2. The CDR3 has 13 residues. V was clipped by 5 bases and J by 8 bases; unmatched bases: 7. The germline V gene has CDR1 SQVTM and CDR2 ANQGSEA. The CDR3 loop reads CSVSGRGGHEQFF. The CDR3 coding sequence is TGCAGCGTTTCAGGGCGGGGGGGCCATGAGCAGTTCTTC.

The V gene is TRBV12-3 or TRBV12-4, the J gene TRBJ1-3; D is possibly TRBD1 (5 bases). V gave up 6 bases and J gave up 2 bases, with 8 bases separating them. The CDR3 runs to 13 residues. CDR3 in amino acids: CASRQAPGNTIYF. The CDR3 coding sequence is TGTGCCAGCAGACAGGCTCCTGGAAACACCATATATTTT.

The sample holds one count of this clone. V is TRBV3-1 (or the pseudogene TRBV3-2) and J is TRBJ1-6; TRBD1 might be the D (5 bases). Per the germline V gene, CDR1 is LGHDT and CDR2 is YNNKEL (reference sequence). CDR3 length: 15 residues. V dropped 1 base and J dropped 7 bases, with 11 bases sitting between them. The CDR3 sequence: CASSQGARGNSPLHF. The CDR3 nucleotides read TGTGCCAGCAGCCAAGGGGCCCGGGGGAATTCACCCCTCCACTTT.

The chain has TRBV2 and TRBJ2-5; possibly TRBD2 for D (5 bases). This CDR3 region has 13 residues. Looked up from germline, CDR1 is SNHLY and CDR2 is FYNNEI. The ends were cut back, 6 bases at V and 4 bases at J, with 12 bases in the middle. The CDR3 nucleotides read TGTGCCAGCAGGGGCGGGTTCGGAGAGACCCAGTACTTC. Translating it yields CASRGGFGETQYF.

In DNA form, the CDR3 reads TGCACCAGCAGCCCCCGGCCCCGCGGGGGGGCAAAGGAGCAGTACGTC. This translates into CTSSPRPRGGAKEQYV. The chain links TRBV1 to TRBJ2-7; the D call in the table, TRBD2, was not verified against the DNA. TRBV1 is recorded as a pseudogene. The CDR3 runs 16 residues.

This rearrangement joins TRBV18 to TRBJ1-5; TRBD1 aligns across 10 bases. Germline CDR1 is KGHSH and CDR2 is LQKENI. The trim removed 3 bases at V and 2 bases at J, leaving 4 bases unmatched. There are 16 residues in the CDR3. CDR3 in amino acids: CASSPRDRGGNQPQHF. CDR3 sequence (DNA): TGTGCCAGCTCACCCCGGGACAGGGGAGGCAATCAGCCCCAGCATTTT.

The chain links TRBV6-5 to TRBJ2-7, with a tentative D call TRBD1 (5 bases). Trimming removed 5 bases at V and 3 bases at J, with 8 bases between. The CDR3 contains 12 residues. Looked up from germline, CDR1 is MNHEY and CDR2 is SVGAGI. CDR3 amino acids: CASSPGYYEQYF. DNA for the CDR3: TGTGCCAGCAGTCCAGGGTACTACGAGCAGTACTTC.

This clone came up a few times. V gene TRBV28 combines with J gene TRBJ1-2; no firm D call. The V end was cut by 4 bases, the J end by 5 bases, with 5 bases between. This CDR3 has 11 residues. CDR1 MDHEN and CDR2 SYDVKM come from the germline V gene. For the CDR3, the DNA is TGTGCCAGCAGTTCCGGGTATGGCTACACCTTC. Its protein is CASSSGYGYTF.

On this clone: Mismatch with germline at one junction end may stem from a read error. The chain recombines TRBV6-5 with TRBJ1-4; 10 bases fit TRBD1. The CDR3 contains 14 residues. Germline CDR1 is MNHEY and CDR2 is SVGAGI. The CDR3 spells CAGRARTGGEKLFF. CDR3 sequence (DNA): TGTGCCGGCAGGGCCCGGACAGGGGGTGAAAAACTGTTTTTT.

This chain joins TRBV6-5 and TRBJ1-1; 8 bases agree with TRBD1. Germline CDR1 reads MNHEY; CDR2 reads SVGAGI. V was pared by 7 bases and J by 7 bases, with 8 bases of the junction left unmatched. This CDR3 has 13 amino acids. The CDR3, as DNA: TGTGCCAGCACCCTAGGACAGGGCGGTGAAGCTTTCTTT. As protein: CASTLGQGGEAFF.

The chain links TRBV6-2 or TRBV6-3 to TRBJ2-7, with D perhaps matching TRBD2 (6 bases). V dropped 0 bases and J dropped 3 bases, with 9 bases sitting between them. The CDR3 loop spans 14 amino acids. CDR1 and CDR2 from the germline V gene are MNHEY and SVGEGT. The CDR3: CASSYSGGRYEQYV. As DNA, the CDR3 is TGTGCCAGCAGTTACTCGGGGGGACGCTACGAGCAGTACGTC.

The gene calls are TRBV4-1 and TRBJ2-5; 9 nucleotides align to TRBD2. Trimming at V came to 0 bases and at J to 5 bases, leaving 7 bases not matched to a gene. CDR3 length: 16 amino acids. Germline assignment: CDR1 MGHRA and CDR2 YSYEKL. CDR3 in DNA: TGCGCCAGCAGCCAAGAAAGAGCGGGGGGCAGGGAGACCCAGTACTTC. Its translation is CASSQERAGGRETQYF.

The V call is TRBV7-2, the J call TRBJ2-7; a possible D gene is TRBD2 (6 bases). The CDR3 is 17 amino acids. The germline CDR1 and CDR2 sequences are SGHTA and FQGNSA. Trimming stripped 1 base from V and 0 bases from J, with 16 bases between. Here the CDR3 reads CASSLEVERVRSYEQYF. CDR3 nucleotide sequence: TGTGCCAGCAGCTTAGAAGTTGAGCGGGTCCGCTCCTACGAGCAGTACTTC.

This chain's CDR3 is CASGFGERYQETQYF. In DNA, the CDR3 is TGCGCCAGCGGGTTTGGAGAACGGTACCAAGAGACCCAGTACTTC. V is TRBV5-1 and J is TRBJ2-5; D unclear. Trimming shortened V by 7 bases and J by 0 bases, and 16 bases separated the two germline ends. The germline V gene encodes CDR1 SGHRS and CDR2 YFSETQ. CDR3 length equals 15 residues.

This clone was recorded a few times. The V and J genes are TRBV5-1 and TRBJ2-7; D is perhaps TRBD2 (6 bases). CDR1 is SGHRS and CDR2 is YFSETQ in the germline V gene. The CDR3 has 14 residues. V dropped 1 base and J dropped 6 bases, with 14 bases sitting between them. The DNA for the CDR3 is TGCGCCAGCAGCTTGTCCAGCGGGTGGGGCGAGCAGTACTTC. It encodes CASSLSSGWGEQYF.

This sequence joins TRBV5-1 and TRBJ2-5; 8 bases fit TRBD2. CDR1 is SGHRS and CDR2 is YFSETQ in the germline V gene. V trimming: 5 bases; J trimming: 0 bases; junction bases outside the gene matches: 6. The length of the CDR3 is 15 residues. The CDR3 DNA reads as TGCGCCAGCAGGGCAGCGGGGGAGTACCAAGAGACCCAGTACTTC. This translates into CASRAAGEYQETQYF.

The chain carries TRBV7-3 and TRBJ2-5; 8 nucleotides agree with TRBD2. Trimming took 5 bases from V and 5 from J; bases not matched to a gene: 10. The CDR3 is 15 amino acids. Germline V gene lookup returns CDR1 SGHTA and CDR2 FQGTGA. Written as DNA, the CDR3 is TGTGCCAGCAGCAGGAGCGGGGGCCCGGGGGAGACCCAGTACTTC. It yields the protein CASSRSGGPGETQYF. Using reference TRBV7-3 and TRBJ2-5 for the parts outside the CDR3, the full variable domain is GAGVSQTPSNKVTEKGKYVELRCDPISGHTALYWYRQSLGQGPEFLIYFQGTGAADDSGLPNDRFFAVRPEGSVSTLKIQRTERGDSAVYLCASSRSGGPGETQYFGPGTRLLVL.

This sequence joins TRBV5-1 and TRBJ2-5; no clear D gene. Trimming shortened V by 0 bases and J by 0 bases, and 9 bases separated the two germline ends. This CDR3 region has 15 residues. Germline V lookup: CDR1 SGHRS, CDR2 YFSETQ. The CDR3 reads CASSLGQVYQETQYF. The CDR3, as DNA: TGCGCCAGCAGCTTGGGACAAGTATACCAAGAGACCCAGTACTTC.

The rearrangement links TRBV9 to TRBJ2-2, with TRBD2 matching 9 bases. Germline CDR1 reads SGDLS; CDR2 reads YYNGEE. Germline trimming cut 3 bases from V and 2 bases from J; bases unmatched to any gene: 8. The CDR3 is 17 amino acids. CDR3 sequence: CASSAFSGGFNTGELFF. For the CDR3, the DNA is TGTGCCAGCAGCGCCTTTAGCGGGGGATTTAACACCGGGGAGCTGTTTTTT.

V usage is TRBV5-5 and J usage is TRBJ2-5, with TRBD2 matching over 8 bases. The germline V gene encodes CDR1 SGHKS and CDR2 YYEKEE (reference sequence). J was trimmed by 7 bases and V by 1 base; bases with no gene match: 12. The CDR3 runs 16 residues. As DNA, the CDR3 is TGTGCCAGCAGCTTGATCTTCCCGGGGGGGCCCGGGACCCAGTACTTC. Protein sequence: CASSLIFPGGPGTQYF.

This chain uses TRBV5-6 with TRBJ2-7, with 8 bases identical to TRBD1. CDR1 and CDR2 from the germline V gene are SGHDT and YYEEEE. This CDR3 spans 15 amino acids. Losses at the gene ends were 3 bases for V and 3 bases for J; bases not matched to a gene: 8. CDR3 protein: CASSSRMTGDYEQYF. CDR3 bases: TGTGCCAGCAGCTCGCGCATGACAGGGGACTACGAGCAGTACTTC.

Here the CDR3 reads CASSQSTSGSYEQYF. CDR3 nucleotides: TGTGCCAGCAGCCAGTCGACTAGCGGGTCCTACGAGCAGTACTTC. The J gene is TRBJ2-7, the V gene TRBV7-2, with 10 nucleotides matching TRBD2. From germline, CDR1 is SGHTA and CDR2 FQGNSA. The length of the CDR3 is 15 residues. J lost 1 base, V lost 5 bases, and 5 bases had no gene match.

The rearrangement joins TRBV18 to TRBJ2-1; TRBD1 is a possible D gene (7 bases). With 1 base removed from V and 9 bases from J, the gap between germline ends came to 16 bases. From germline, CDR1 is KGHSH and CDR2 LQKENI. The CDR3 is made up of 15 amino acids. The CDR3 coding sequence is TGTGCCAGCTCACCACTCGCCTCGGAGGGGGCTGAGCAGTTCTTC. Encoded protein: CASSPLASEGAEQFF.

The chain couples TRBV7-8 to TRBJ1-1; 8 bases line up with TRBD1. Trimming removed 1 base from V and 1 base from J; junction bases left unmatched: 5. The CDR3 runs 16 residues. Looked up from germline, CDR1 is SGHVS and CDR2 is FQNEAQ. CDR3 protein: CASSLGFGQGNTEAFF. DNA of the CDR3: TGTGCCAGCAGCTTAGGGTTCGGACAGGGGAACACTGAAGCTTTCTTT.

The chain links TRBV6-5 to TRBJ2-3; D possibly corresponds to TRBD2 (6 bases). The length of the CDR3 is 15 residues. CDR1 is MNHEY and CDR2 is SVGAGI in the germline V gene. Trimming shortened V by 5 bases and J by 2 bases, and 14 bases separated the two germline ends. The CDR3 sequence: CASSLSGLPTDTQYF. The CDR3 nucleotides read TGTGCCAGCAGTCTTAGCGGTCTCCCCACAGATACGCAGTATTTT.

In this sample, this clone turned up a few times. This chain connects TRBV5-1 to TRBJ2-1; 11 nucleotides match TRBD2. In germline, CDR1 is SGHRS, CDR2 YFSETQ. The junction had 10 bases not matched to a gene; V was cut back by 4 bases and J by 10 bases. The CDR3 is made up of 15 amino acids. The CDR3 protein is CASSPGTSGGREQFF. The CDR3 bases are TGCGCCAGCAGCCCCGGGACTAGCGGTGGGAGGGAGCAGTTCTTC.

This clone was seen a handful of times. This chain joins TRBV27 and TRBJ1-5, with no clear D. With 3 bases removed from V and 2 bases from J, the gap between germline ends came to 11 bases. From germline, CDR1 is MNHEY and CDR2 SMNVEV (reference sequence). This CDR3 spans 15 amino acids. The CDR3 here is CASSFSRRGNQPQHF. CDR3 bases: TGTGCCAGCAGTTTCTCGAGGAGGGGCAATCAGCCCCAGCATTTT.

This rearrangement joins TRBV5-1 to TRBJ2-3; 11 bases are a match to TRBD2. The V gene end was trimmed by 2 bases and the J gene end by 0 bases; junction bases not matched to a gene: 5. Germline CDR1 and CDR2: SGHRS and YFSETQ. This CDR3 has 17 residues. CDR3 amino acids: CASSFLAGGPSTDTQYF. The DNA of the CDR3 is TGCGCCAGCAGCTTCCTAGCGGGGGGACCTAGCACAGATACGCAGTATTTT.